This T cell receptor beta chain derives from a study of a mutant IDH1 vaccine in newly diagnosed glioma (dated by TCRdb to 2020 to 2022). With respect to the entire study: Patients were given eight vaccinations, in weeks 1, 3, 5, 7, 11, 15, 19 and 23, which matched visits V03 through V10. Of the roughly 32 patients who were treated, around 62% were male and around 38% were female, and the mean age was around 40 years. Peripheral blood was collected at six visits: V03 (baseline), V05, V07, V10, V12 and V13. Longitudinal TCRB deep sequencing was performed for about two dozen treated patients wherever samples were available for exploratory analyses. Prior to enrollment, standard therapy consisting of radiotherapy alone, temozolomide alone, or radiochemotherapy with temozolomide had been administered to patients, with the combination being received by most patients. Vaccination was initiated 4-6 weeks after radiotherapy alone, or concurrently with temozolomide cycles in the chemotherapy-containing groups. Results and caveats for the whole study, not just this receptor: Immune responses induced by the vaccine were seen in over 80% of patients across multiple MHC alleles. The authors stated that sample limitations prevented analyses of patient blood samples from being reproduced. Availability determined which PBMC samples were chosen for TCRB deep sequencing. Changes in the top peripheral T cell clonotypes picked up by TCRB sequencing did not appear to be linked to pseudoprogression.

Receptors were amplified or captured by the immunoSEQ multiplex PCR assay. Rearranged TCR beta chain sequences were amplified using the hsTCRB Kit according to the manufacturer's protocol. An Illumina MiSeq was used to sequence the TCRB libraries. Turning to the authors' computational methods: The proprietary platform of the kit vendor was used for demultiplexing, trimming and gene mapping. Here the immuneACCESS table is served through TCRdb, limited to in-frame sequences with V and J called. Missing clones are a known gap in these copies; in checked studies unresolved V genes cover under half, and the rest lacks a known reason. The D gene and trimming were derived from the DNA, and the V and J assignments and clone size from that table. The sample table holds 50,000 to 70,000 clones, of which approximately 84% were seen once. Of the sample, 13% falls within the top ten clones. Taken with the paper, the label for time point translates to: week 23, last vaccination. Each vaccine dose was 300 ug of a 20-mer mutant IDH1 peptide in Montanide, given subcutaneously with topical imiquimod. The donors had newly diagnosed IDH1-mutant astrocytomas of WHO grade 3 or 4 that showed loss of nuclear ATRX. The samples were drawn from NOA16, a multicentre, single-arm, open-label phase I trial in Germany that tested a mutant IDH1 peptide vaccine in humans for the first time. Genomic DNA for TCRB sequencing was extracted from EDTA blood using the DNeasy Blood and Tissue Kit.

Details on this clone: No cognate antigen has been identified for it. No base-level quality is on record; no much larger clone is a single base apart.

Deletion took 2 bases off V and 6 bases off J, with a span of 13 bases between the germline ends. Inclusive of the bounding cysteine and phenylalanine, the CDR3 is 14 residues long. The read is trimmed to its CDR3 DNA, 42 bases read in frame from base 1. Sequences GTSNPN (CDR1) and SVGIG (CDR2) are obtained from the germline V gene (reference sequence). This specimen consisted of PBMCs, obtained from a glioma patient whose treatment included an IDH1 peptide vaccine. This TCR was sampled from a man younger than 30 with glioma. The sequence joins TRBV30 to TRBJ1-4; matching of 6 bases hints at TRBD1 as the D gene. The DNA reads TGTGCCTGGAGTTCCAGGGGTTTGTATGAAAAACTGTTTTTT. The resulting protein is CAWSSRGLYEKLFF. Extended through the reference TRBV30 and TRBJ1-4 proteins, this CDR3 yields the full variable domain: SQTIHQWPATLVQPVGSPLSLECTVEGTSNPNLYWYRQAAGRGLQLLFYSVGIGQISSEVPQNLSASRPQDRQFILSSKKLLLSDSGFYLCAWSSRGLYEKLFFGSGTQLSVL.